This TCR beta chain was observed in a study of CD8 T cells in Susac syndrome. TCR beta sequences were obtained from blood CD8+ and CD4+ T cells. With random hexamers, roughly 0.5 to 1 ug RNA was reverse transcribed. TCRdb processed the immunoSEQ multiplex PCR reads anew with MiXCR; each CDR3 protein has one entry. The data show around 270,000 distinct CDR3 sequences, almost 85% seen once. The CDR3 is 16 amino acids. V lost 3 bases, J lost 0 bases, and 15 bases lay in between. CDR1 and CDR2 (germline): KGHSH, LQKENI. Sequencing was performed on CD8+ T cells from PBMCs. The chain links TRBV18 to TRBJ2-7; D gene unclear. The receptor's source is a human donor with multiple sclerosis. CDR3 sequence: CASSPLSSLSSYEQYF. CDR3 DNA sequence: TGTGCCAGCTCACCCCTCTCCAGCCTGAGCTCCTACGAGCAGTACTTC.